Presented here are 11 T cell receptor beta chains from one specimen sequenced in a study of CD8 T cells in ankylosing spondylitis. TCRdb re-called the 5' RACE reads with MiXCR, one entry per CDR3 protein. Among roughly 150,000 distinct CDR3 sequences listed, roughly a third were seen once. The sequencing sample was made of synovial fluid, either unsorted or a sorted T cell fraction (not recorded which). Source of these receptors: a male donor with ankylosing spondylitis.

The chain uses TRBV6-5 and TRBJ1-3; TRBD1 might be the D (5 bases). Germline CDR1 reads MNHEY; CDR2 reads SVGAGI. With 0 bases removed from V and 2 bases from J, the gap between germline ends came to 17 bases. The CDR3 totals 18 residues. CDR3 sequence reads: CASSYSGGVRGTGNTIYF. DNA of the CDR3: TGTGCCAGCAGTTACTCGGGGGGGGTCAGAGGGACTGGAAACACCATATATTTT.

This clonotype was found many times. The CDR3 is CASSLGSGFYTGELFF. The DNA for the CDR3 is TGTGCCAGCAGCTTAGGTAGCGGGTTCTACACCGGGGAGCTGTTTTTT. The V gene is TRBV7-9, the J gene TRBJ2-2; 7 nucleotides agree with TRBD2. CDR3 length equals 16 residues. V lost 1 base and J lost 3; bases outside the gene matches: 5. Germline CDR1 SEHNR, CDR2 FQNEAQ (reference sequence).

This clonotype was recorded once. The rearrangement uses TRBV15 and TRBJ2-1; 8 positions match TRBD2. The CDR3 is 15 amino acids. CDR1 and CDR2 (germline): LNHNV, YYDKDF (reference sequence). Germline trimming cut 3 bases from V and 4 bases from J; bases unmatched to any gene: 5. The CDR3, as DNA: TGTGCCACCAGCAGGACGACTAGCGCTTACAATGAGCAGTTCTTC. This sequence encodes CATSRTTSAYNEQFF. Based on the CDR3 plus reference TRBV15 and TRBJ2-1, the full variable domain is DAMVIQNPRYQVTQFGKPVTLSCSQTLNHNVMYWYQQKSSQAPKLLFHYYDKDFNNEADTPDNFQSRRPNTSFCFLDIRSPGLGDTAMYLCATSRTTSAYNEQFFGPGTRLTVL.

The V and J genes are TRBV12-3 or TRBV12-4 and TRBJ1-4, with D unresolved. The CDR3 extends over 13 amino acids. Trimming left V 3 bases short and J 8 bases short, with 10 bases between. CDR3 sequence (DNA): TGTGCCAGCAGTTTTAAGCAAGGGGAAAAACTGTTTTTT. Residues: CASSFKQGEKLFF.

The CDR3 here is CSATGSSYEQYF. CDR3 sequence (DNA): TGCAGTGCAACGGGGTCGTCCTACGAGCAGTACTTC. This sequence joins TRBV20-1 and TRBJ2-7; D is perhaps TRBD2 (5 bases). This CDR3 region has 12 residues. Trimming left V 6 bases short and J 1 base short, with 10 bases between. Looked up from germline, CDR1 is DFQATT and CDR2 is SNEGSKA (reference sequence).

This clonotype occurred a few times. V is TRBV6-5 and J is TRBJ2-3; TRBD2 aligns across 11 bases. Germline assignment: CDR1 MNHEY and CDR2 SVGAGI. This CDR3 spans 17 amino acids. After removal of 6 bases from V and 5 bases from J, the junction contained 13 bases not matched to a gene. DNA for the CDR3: TGTGCCAGCAGATTACGACTAGCGGGGATGGCGGGAGATACGCAGTATTTT. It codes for CASRLRLAGMAGDTQYF.

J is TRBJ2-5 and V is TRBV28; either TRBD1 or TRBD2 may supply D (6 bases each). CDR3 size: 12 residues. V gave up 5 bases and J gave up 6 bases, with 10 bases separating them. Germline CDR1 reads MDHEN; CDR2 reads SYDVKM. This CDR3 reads CASSGGLKTQYF. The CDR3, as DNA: TGTGCCAGCAGTGGGGGGCTCAAGACCCAGTACTTC.

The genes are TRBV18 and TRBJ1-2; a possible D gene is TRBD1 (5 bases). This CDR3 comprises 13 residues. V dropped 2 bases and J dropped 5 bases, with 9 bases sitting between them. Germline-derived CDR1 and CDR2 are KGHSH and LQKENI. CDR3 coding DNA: TGTGCCAGCTCACCAGAGGGGTTGTATGGCTACACCTTC. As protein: CASSPEGLYGYTF.

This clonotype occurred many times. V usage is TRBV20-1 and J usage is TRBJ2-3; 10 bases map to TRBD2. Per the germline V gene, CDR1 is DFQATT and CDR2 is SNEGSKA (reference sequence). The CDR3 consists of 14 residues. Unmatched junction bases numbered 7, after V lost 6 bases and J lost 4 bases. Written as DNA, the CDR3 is TGCAGTGCCGAAGCGGGGGGGCTTGCAGATACGCAGTATTTT. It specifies CSAEAGGLADTQYF.

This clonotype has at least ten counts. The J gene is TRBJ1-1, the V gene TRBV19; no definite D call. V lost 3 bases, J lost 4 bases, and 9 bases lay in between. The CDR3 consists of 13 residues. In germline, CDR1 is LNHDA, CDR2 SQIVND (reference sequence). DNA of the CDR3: TGTGCCAGTAGTATGTCTTGGGGCACTGAAGCTTTCTTT. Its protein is CASSMSWGTEAFF.

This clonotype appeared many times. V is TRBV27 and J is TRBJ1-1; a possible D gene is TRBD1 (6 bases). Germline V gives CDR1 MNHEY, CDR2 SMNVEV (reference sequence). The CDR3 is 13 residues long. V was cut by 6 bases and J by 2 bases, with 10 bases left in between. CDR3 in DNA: TGTGCCAGCAGCGCGGGACATAACACTGAAGCTTTCTTT. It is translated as CASSAGHNTEAFF.